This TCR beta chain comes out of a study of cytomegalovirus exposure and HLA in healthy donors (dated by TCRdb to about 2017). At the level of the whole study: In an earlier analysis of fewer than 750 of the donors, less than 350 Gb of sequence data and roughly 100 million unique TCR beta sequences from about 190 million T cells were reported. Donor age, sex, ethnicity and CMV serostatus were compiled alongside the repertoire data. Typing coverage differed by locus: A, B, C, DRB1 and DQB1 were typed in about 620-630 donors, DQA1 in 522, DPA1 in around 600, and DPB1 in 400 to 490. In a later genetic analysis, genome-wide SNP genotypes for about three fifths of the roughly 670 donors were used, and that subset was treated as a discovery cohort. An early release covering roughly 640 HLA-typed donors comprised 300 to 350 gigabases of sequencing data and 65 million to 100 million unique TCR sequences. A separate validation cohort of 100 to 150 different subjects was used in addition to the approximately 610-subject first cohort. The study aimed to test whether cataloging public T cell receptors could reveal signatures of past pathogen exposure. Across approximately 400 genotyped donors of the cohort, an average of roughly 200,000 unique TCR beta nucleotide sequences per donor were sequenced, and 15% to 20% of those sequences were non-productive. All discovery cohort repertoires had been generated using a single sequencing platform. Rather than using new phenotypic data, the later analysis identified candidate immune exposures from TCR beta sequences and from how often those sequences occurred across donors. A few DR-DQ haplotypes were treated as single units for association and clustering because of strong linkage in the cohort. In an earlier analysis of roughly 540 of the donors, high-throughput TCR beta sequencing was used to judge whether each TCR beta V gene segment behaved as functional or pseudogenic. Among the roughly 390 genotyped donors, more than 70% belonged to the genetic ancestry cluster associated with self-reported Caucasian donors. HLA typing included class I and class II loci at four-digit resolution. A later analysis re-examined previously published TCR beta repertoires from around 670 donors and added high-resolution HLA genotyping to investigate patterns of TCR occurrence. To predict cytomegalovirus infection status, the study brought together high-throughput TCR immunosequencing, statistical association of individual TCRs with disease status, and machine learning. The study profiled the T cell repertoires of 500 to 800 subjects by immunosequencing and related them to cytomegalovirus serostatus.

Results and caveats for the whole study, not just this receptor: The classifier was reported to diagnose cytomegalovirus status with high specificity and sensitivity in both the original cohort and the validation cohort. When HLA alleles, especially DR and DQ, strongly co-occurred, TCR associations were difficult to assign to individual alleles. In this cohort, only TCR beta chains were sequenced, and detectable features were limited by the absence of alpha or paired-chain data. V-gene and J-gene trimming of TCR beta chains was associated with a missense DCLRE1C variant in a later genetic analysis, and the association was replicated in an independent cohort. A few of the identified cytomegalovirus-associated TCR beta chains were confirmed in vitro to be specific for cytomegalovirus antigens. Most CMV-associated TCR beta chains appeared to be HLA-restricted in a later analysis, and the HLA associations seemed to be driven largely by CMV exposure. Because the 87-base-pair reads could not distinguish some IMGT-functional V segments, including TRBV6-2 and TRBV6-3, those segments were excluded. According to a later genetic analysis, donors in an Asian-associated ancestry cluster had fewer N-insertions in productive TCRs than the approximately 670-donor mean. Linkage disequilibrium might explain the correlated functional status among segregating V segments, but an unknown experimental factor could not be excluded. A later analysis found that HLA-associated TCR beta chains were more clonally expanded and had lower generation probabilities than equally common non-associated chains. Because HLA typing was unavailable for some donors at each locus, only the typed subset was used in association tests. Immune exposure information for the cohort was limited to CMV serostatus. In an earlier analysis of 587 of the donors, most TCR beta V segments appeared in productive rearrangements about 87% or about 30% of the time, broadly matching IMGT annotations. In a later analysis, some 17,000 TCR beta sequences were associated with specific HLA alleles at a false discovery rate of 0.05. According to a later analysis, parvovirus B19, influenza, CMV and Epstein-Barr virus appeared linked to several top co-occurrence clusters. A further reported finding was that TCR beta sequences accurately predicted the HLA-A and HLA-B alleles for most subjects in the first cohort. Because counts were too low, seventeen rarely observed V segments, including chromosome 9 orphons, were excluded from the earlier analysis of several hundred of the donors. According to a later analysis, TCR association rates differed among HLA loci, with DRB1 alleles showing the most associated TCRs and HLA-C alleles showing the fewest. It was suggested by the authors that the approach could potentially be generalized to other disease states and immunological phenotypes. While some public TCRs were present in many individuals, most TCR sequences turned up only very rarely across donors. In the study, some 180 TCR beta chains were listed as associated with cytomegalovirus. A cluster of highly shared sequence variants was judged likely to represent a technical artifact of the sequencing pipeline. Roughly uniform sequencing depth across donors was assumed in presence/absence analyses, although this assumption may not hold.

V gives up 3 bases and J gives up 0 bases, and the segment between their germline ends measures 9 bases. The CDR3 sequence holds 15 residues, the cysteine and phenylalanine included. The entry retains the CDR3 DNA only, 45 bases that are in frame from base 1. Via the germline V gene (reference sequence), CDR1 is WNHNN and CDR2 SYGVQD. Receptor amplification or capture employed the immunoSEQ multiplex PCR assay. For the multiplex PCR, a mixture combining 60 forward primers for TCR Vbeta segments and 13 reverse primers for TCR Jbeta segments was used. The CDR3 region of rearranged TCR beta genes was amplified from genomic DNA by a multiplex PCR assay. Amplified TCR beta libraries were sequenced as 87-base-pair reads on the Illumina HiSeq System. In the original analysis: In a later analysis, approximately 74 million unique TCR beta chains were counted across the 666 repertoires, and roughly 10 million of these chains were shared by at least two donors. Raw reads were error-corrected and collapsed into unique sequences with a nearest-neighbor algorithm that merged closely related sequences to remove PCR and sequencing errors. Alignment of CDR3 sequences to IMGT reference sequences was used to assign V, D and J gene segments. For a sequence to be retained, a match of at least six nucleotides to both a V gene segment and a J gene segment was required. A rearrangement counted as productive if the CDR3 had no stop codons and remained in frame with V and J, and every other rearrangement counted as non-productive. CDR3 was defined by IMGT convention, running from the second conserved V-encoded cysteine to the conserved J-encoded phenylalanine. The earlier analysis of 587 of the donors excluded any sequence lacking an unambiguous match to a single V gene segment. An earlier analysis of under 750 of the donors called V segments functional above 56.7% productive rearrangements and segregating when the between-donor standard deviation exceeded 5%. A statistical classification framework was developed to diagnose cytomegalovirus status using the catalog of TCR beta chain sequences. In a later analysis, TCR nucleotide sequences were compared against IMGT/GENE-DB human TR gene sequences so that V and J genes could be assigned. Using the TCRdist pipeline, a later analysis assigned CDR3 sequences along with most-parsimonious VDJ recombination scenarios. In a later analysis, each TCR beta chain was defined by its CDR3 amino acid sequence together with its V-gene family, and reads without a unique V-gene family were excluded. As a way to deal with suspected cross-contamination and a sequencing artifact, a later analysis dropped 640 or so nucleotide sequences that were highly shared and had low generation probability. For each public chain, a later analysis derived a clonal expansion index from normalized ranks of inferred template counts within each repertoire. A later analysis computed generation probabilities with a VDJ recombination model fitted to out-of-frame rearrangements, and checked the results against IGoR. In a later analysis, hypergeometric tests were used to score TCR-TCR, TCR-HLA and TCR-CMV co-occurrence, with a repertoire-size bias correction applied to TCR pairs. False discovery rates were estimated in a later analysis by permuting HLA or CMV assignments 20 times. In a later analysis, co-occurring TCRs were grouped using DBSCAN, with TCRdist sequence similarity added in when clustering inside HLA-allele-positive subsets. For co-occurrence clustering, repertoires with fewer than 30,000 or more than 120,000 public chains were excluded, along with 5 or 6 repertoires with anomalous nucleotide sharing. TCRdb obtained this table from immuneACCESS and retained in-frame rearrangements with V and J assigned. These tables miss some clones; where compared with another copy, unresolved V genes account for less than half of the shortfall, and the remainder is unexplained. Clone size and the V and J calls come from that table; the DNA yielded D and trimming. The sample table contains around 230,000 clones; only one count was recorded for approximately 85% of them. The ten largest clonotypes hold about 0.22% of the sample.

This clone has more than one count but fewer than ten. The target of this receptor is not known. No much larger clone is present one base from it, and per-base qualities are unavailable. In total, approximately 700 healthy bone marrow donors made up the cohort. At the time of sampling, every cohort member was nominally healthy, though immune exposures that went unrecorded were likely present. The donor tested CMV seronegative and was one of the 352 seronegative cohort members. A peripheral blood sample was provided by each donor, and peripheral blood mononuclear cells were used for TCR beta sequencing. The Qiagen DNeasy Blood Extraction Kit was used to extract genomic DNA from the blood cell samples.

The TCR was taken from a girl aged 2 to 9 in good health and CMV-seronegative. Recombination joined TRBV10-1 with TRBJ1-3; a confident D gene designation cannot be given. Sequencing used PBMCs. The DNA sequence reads TGCGCCAGCAGTGACCCGACAAGCTCTGGAAACACCATATATTTT. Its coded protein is CASSDPTSSGNTIYF.